This T cell receptor (beta chain) stems from a study of blood T cell repertoires in COVID-19. CDR1 SNHLY and CDR2 FYNNEI come from the germline V gene. There are 15 residues in the CDR3. V was trimmed by 6 bases and J by 0 bases, leaving 14 bases between them. Using immunoSEQ multiplex PCR, the repertoire was profiled, and TCRdb retains in-frame clones only, with some absent. Of about 81,000 clones listed, approximately 85% are singletons. This chain connects TRBV2 to TRBJ1-1; D is possibly TRBD1 (6 bases). This clonotype was sampled from a man in his 70s with acute or convalescent COVID-19. The sequencing sample was made of peripheral blood. The CDR3 region has the DNA TGTGCCAGCAGCCCAACAGGGTTAATGAACACTGAAGCTTTCTTT. Translated, it gives CASSPTGLMNTEAFF.